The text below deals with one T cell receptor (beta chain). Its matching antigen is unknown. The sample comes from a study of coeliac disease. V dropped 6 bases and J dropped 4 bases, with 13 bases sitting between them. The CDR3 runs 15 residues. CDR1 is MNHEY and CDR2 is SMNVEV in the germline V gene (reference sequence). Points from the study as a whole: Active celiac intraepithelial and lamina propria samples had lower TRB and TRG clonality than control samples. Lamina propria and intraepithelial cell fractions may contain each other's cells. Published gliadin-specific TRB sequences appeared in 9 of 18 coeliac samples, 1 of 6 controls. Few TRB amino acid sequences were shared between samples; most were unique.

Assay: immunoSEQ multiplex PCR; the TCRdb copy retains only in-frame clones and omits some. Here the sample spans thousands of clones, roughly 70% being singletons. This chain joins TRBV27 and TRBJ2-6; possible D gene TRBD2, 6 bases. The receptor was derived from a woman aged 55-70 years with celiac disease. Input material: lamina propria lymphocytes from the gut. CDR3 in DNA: TGTGCCAGCAGGAGGGGAGGAGAAGGGGCCAACGTCCTGACTTTC. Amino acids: CASRRGGEGANVLTF. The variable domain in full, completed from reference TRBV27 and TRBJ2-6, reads EAQVTQNPRYLITVTGKKLTVTCSQNMNHEYMSWYRQDPGLGLRQIYYSMNVEVTDKGDVPEGYKVSRKEKRNFPLILESPSPNQTSLYFCASRRGGEGANVLTFGAGSRLTVL.